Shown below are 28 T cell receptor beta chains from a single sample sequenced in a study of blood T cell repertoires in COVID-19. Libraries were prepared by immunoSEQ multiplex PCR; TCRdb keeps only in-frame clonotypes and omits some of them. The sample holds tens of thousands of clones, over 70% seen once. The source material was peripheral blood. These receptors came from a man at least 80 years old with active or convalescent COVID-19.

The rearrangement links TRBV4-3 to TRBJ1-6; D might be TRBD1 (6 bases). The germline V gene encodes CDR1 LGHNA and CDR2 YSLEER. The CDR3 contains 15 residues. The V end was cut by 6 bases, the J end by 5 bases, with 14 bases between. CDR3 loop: CASRVTQGHNSPLHF. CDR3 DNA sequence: TGCGCCAGCAGGGTCACACAGGGTCATAATTCACCCCTCCACTTT.

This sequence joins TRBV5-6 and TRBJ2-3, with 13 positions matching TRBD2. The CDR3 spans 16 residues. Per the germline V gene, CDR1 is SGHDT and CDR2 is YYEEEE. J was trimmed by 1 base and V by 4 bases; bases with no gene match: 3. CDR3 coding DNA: TGTGCCAGCAGCCTGGGACTAGCGGGACGCACAGATACGCAGTATTTT. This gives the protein CASSLGLAGRTDTQYF.

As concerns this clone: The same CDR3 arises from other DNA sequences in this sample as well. This chain's CDR3 is CASSQQGSEAFF. The CDR3, as DNA: TGTGCCAGCTCACAACAGGGATCTGAAGCTTTCTTT. V and J are TRBV18 and TRBJ1-1; a possible D gene is TRBD1 (6 bases). Germline V gene data show CDR1 as KGHSH and CDR2 as LQKENI. The CDR3 sequence is 12 residues long. Trimming stripped 4 bases from V and 6 bases from J, with 9 bases between.

CDR3: CASGRLDTQYF. The CDR3 region has the DNA TGTGCCAGCGGGAGATTGGATACGCAGTATTTT. The gene calls are TRBV3-1 (or the pseudogene TRBV3-2) and TRBJ2-3, with D possibly being TRBD2 (5 bases). The CDR3 has 11 residues. Germline V gives CDR1 LGHDT, CDR2 YNNKEL (reference sequence). V was clipped by 8 bases and J by 6 bases, with 9 bases between them.

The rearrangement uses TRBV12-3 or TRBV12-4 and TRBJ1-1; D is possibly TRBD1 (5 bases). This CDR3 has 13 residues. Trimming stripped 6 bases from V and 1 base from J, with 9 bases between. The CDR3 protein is CASRGGWNTEAFF. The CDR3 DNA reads TGTGCCAGCAGGGGGGGGTGGAACACTGAAGCTTTCTTT.

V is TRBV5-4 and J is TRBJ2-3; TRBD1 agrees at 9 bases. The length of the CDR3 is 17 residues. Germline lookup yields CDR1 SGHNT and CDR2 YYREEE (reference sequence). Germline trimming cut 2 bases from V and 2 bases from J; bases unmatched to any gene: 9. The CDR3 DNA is TGTGCCAGCAGCTTACAGGGGGCTCCTCGCCACACAGATACGCAGTATTTT. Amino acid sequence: CASSLQGAPRHTDTQYF.

This chain's CDR3 is CASSRGHNTEAFF. In DNA form, the CDR3 reads TGTGCCAGCAGTAGGGGCCACAACACTGAAGCTTTCTTT. This sequence joins TRBV7-3 and TRBJ1-1; D might be TRBD1 (5 bases). Trimming pared 6 bases from V and 2 bases from J, leaving 10 bases between. Germline CDR1 SGHTA, CDR2 FQGTGA. The CDR3 runs to 13 residues.

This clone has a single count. This CDR3 is CASSRHLDTEAFF. Here the CDR3 DNA reads TGTGCCAGCAGCCGACATTTGGACACTGAAGCTTTCTTT. The gene calls are TRBV14 and TRBJ1-1; D remains ambiguous. V was pared by 4 bases and J by 3 bases, with 9 bases between. CDR3 size: 13 residues. The V gene's germline CDR1 is SGHDN and CDR2 FVKESK.

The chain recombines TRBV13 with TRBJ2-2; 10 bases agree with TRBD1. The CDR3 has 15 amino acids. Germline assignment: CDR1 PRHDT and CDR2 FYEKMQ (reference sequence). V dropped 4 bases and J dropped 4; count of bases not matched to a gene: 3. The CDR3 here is CASSWGQGITGELFF. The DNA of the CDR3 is TGTGCCAGCAGCTGGGGACAGGGGATCACCGGGGAGCTGTTTTTT. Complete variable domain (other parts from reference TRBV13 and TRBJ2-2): AAGVIQSPRHLIKEKRETATLKCYPIPRHDTVYWYQQGPGQDPQFLISFYEKMQSDKGSIPDRFSAQQFSDYHSELNMSSLELGDSALYFCASSWGQGITGELFFGEGSRLTVL.

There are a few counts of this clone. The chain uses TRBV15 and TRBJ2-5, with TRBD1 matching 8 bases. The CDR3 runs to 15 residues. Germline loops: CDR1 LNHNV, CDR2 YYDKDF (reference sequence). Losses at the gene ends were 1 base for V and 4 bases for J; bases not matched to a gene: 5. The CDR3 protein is CATSRGQGAGETQYF. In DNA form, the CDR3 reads TGTGCCACCAGCAGAGGGCAGGGGGCGGGAGAGACCCAGTACTTC. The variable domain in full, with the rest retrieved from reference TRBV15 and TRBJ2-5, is DAMVIQNPRYQVTQFGKPVTLSCSQTLNHNVMYWYQQKSSQAPKLLFHYYDKDFNNEADTPDNFQSRRPNTSFCFLDIRSPGLGDTAMYLCATSRGQGAGETQYFGPGTRLLVL.

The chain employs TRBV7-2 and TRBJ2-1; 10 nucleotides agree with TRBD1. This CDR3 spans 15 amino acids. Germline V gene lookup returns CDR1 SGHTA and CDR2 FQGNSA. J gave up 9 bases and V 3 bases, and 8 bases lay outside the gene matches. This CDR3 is CASSFKLGQGIEQFF. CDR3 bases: TGTGCCAGCAGCTTTAAGCTGGGACAGGGGATTGAGCAGTTCTTC. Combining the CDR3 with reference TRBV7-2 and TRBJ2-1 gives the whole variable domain GAGVSQSPSNKVTEKGKDVELRCDPISGHTALYWYRQSLGQGLEFLIYFQGNSAPDKSGLPSDRFSAERTGGSVSTLTIQRTQQEDSAVYLCASSFKLGQGIEQFFGPGTRLTVL.

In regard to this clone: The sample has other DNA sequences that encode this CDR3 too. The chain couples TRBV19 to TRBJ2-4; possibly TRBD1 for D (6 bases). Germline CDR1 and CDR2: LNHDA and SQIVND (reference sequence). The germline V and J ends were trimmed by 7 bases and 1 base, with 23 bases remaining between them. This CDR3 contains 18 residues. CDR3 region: CASTAGAVTGKAKNIQYF. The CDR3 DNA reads TGTGCCAGTACGGCAGGGGCCGTAACAGGGAAGGCCAAAAACATTCAGTACTTC.

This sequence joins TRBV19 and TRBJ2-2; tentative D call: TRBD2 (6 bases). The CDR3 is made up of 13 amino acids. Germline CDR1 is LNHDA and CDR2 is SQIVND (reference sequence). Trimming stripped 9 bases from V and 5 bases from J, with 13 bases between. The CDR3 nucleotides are TGTGCCAGCGCGGGGCGGCGAACCGGGGAGCTGTTTTTT. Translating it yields CASAGRRTGELFF.

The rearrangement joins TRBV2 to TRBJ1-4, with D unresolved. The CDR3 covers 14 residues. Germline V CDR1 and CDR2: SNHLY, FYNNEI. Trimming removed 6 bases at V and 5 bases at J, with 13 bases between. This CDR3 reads CASRLLRENEKLFF. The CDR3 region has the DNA TGTGCCAGCAGGTTGCTTCGAGAGAATGAAAAACTGTTTTTT.

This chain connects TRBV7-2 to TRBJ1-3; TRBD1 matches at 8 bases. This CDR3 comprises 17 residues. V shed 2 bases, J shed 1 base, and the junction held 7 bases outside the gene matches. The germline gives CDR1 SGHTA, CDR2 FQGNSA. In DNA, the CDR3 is TGTGCCAGCAGCTTAAGGACAGGGAGGGATTCTGGAAACACCATATATTTT. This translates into CASSLRTGRDSGNTIYF.

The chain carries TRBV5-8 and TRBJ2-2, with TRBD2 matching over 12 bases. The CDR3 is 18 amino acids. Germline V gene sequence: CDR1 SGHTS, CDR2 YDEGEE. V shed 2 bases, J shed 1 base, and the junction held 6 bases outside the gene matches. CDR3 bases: TGTGCCAGCAGCTTCCACCCACTAGCGGGGGGGAACACCGGGGAGCTGTTTTTT. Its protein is CASSFHPLAGGNTGELFF.

CDR3 amino acids: CASSLFQGIDEQYF. CDR3 nucleotide sequence: TGTGCCAGCAGCTTATTCCAGGGGATCGACGAGCAGTACTTC. The V call is TRBV13, the J call TRBJ2-7, with D maybe TRBD1 (6 bases). The V and J ends lost 2 bases and 5 bases respectively, with 13 bases between them. CDR3 size: 14 residues. The germline CDR1 and CDR2 sequences are PRHDT and FYEKMQ (reference sequence).

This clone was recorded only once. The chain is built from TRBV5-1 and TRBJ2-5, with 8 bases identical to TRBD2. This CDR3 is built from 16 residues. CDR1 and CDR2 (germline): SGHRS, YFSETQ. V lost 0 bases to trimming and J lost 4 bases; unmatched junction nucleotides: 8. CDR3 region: CASSLGAGGAVETQYF. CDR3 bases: TGCGCCAGCAGCTTGGGCGCCGGGGGGGCGGTAGAGACCCAGTACTTC.

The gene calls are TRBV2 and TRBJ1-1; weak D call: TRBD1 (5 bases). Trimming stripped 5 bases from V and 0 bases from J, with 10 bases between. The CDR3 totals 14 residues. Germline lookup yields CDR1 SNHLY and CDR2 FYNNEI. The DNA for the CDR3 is TGTGCCAGCAGTCCGGGGGTCATGAACACTGAAGCTTTCTTT. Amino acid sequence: CASSPGVMNTEAFF. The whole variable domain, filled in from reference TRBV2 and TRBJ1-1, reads EPEVTQTPSHQVTQMGQEVILRCVPISNHLYFYWYRQILGQKVEFLVSFYNNEISEKSEIFDDQFSVERPDGSNFTLKIRSTKLEDSAMYFCASSPGVMNTEAFFGQGTRLTVV.

In DNA form, the CDR3 reads TGTGCCAGCAGTTCGGACAGGCGGGGCAATCAGCCCCAGCATTTT. Translation: CASSSDRRGNQPQHF. The chain is built from TRBV6-5 and TRBJ1-5, with TRBD1 identical over 7 bases. CDR1 MNHEY and CDR2 SVGAGI come from the germline V gene. The CDR3 covers 15 residues. V was pared by 4 bases and J by 2 bases, with 5 bases of the junction left unmatched.

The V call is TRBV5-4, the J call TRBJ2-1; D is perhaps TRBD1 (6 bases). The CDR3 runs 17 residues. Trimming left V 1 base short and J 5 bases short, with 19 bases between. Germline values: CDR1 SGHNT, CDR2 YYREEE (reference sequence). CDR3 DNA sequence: TGTGCCAGCAGCTTGTCGTGGGGGCGCCCAGCCAACAATGAGCAGTTCTTC. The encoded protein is CASSLSWGRPANNEQFF.

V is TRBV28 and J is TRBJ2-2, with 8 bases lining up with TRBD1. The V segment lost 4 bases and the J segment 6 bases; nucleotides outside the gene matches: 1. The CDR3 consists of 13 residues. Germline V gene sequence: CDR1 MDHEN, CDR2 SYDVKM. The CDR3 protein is CASSSRGPGELFF. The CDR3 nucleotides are TGTGCCAGCAGTTCCAGGGGGCCCGGGGAGCTGTTTTTT.

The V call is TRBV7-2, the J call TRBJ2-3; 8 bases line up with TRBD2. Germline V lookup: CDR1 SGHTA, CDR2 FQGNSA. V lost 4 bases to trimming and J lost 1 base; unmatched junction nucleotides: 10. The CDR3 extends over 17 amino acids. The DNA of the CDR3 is TGTGCCAGCAGCTATAGCGGGGCTAGCTCGGGCACAGATACGCAGTATTTT. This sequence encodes CASSYSGASSGTDTQYF.

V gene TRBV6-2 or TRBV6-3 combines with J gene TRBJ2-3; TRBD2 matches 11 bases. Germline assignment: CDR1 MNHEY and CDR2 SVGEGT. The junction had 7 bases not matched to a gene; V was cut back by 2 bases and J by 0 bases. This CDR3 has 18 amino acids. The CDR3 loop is CASSYRLAGFLSTDTQYF. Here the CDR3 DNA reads TGTGCCAGCAGTTACAGACTAGCGGGGTTCCTTAGCACAGATACGCAGTATTTT.

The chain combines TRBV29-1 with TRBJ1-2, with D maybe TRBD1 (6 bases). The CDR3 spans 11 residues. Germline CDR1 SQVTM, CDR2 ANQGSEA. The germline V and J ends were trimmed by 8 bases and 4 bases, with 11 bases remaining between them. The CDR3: CSSGQLYGYTF. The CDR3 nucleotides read TGCAGCAGTGGACAGCTCTATGGCTACACCTTC.

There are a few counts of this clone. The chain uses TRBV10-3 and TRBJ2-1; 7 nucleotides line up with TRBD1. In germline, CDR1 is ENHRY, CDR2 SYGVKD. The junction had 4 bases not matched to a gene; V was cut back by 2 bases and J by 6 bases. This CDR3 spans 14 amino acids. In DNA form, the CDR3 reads TGTGCCATCAGTGAGGGGACAGTTTCCAATGAGCAGTTCTTC. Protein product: CAISEGTVSNEQFF.

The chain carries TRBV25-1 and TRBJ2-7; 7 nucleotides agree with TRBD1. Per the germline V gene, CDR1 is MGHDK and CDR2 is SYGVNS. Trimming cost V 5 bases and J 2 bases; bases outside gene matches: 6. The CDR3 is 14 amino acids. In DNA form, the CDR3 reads TGTGCCAGCAGTCGACAGGGTTCTGCCTACGAGCAGTACTTC. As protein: CASSRQGSAYEQYF.

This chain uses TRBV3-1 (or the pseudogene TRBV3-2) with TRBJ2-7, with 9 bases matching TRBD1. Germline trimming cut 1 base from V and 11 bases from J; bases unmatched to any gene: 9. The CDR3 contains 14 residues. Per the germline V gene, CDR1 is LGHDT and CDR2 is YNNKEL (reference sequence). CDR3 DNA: TGTGCCAGCAGCCAAGCCGGGACAGGGAGTAGGAAGTACTTC. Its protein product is CASSQAGTGSRKYF.